This passage covers 26 T cell receptor beta chains from one sample sequenced in a study of blood T cell repertoires in COVID-19. Using immunoSEQ multiplex PCR, the repertoire was profiled, and TCRdb retains in-frame clones only, with some absent. The data contain about 280,000 clones, around 85% of them singletons. The sequencing sample was made of PBMCs or T cells enriched from blood (not recorded which). All receptors derive from a woman aged 45 to 65 who had recovered from COVID-19.

The chain has TRBV7-8 and TRBJ1-1; D uncertain. V shed 4 bases and J shed 5 bases, with 17 bases lying between them. CDR1 and CDR2 from the germline V gene are SGHVS and FQNEAQ. The length of the CDR3 is 15 residues. CDR3 in DNA: TGTGCCAGCAGCTGGGCCGGGATTTGGGAAACTGAAGCTTTCTTT. Translation gives CASSWAGIWETEAFF.

This sequence joins TRBV5-5 and TRBJ1-2; no clear D. The V gene's germline CDR1 is SGHKS and CDR2 YYEKEE (reference sequence). The CDR3 is 17 residues long. V lost 2 bases, J lost 0 bases, and 17 bases lay in between. The CDR3 nucleotides are TGTGCCAGCAGCTTTGGATCGCGGGCCAGAACTAACTATGGCTACACCTTC. It encodes CASSFGSRARTNYGYTF.

V is TRBV5-1 and J is TRBJ2-2, with a tentative D call TRBD2 (6 bases). The ends were cut back, 4 bases at V and 6 bases at J, with 22 bases in the middle. Germline values: CDR1 SGHRS, CDR2 YFSETQ. The CDR3 sequence is 17 residues long. In DNA form, the CDR3 reads TGCGCCAGCAGCACAAGGACCGGGAGCAAAGTCGCCGGGGAGCTGTTTTTT. It encodes CASSTRTGSKVAGELFF.

The chain joins TRBV2 to TRBJ1-1, with 7 bases matching TRBD1. CDR1 SNHLY and CDR2 FYNNEI come from the germline V gene. The CDR3 has 14 amino acids. The J segment lost 4 bases and the V segment lost 4 bases, leaving 6 bases of the junction unmatched. The CDR3 region has the DNA TGTGCCAGCAGTGCTCAGGGGGTGGGCACTGAAGCTTTCTTT. It specifies CASSAQGVGTEAFF.

This clone was seen just once. The rearrangement links TRBV5-1 to TRBJ2-1; TRBD2 is a possible D gene (6 bases). Germline assignment: CDR1 SGHRS and CDR2 YFSETQ. V lost 4 bases and J 4 bases, leaving 15 bases between the germline ends. The CDR3 is 15 residues long. CDR3 DNA sequence: TGCGCCAGCAGCCGGTCCAGCGGGTTATACAATGAGCAGTTCTTC. Residues: CASSRSSGLYNEQFF.

The genes are TRBV2 and TRBJ2-7, with 7 bases that match TRBD1. The V and J ends lost 7 bases and 3 bases, in that order; junction bases with no gene match: 9. From germline, CDR1 is SNHLY and CDR2 FYNNEI. The CDR3 is 14 residues long. CDR3 in DNA: TGTGCCAGCACGTCTCGGGACAGAGACTACGAGCAGTACTTC. This translates into CASTSRDRDYEQYF.

V usage is TRBV30 and J usage is TRBJ1-1; D remains unclear. CDR1 and CDR2 from the germline V gene are GTSNPN and SVGIG (reference sequence). The CDR3 has 11 amino acids. Trimming left V 5 bases short and J 3 bases short, with 7 bases between. This CDR3 is CAWVSYTEAFF. DNA of the CDR3: TGTGCCTGGGTCTCGTACACTGAAGCTTTCTTT.

The rearrangement joins TRBV7-2 to TRBJ2-1; 9 bases line up with TRBD2. In germline, CDR1 is SGHTA, CDR2 FQGNSA. The ends lost 3 bases at V and 10 bases at J; junction bases unmatched: 4. The length of the CDR3 is 13 residues. CDR3 DNA: TGTGCCAGCAGCTTCGCACTAGCGGGCGAGCAGTTCTTC. Amino acid sequence: CASSFALAGEQFF.

Only a few counts were recorded for this clone. J is TRBJ2-3 and V is TRBV6-5; D is ambiguous. The CDR3 has 14 residues. The germline CDR1 and CDR2 sequences are MNHEY and SVGAGI. Trimming took 2 bases from V and 0 from J, leaving 6 bases between them. DNA for the CDR3: TGTGCCAGCAGTTACGGCGGAAGCACAGATACGCAGTATTTT. This gives the protein CASSYGGSTDTQYF.

This chain links TRBV14 with TRBJ2-7; 7 bases fit TRBD2. The V gene end was trimmed by 8 bases and the J gene end by 1 base; junction bases not matched to a gene: 5. This CDR3 is 13 amino acids long. Germline CDR1 reads SGHDN; CDR2 reads FVKESK. The DNA of the CDR3 is TGTGCCAGCTGTACTAGCGCGTCCTACGAGCAGTACTTC. It encodes CASCTSASYEQYF.

This sequence joins TRBV24-1 and TRBJ2-2; a weak D match, TRBD1 (6 bases). The V and J ends lost 5 bases and 6 bases respectively, with 15 bases between them. The CDR3 runs to 15 residues. Germline-derived CDR1 and CDR2 are KGHDR and SFDVKD. The CDR3 loop is CATSGSRGYAGELFF. DNA for the CDR3: TGTGCCACCAGTGGGTCCAGGGGTTACGCCGGGGAGCTGTTTTTT.

This chain links TRBV9 with TRBJ2-7, with TRBD2 identical over 16 bases. The V segment lost 4 bases and the J segment 1 base; nucleotides outside the gene matches: 8. The CDR3 length is 18 residues. Germline values: CDR1 SGDLS, CDR2 YYNGEE. CDR3 sequence (DNA): TGTGCCAGCAGCCAGGGACTAGCGGGAGGGCCTACATCCTACGAGCAGTACTTC. It specifies CASSQGLAGGPTSYEQYF.

The sample holds one count of this clone. The rearrangement links TRBV3-1 (or the pseudogene TRBV3-2) to TRBJ1-1; weak D call: TRBD1 (6 bases). CDR3 length: 16 amino acids. Trimming cost V 1 base and J 0 bases, with 12 bases left between them. CDR1 LGHDT and CDR2 YNNKEL come from the germline V gene (reference sequence). In nucleotides, the CDR3 is TGTGCCAGCAGCCAAGCCCCACAGGGATTGAACACTGAAGCTTTCTTT. It is translated as CASSQAPQGLNTEAFF.

The rearrangement joins TRBV6-5 to TRBJ2-2; 8 bases align to TRBD2. The length of the CDR3 is 15 residues. V was clipped by 2 bases and J by 7 bases; unmatched bases: 6. The germline V gene has CDR1 MNHEY and CDR2 SVGAGI. CDR3 residues: CASSYQGLVGGELFF. The CDR3 DNA follows: TGTGCCAGCAGTTACCAGGGACTAGTGGGCGGGGAGCTGTTTTTT.

The chain combines TRBV11-2 with TRBJ2-5; 8 bases agree with TRBD1. Germline V lookup: CDR1 SGHAT, CDR2 FQNNGV. Trimming at V came to 0 bases and at J to 2 bases, leaving 5 bases not matched to a gene. This CDR3 has 16 amino acids. The CDR3 loop reads CASSLDLRQGQETQYF. The CDR3 nucleotides are TGTGCCAGCAGCTTAGATCTCCGACAGGGGCAAGAGACCCAGTACTTC.

The CDR3 reads CASSEVEDTQYF. The CDR3 DNA follows: TGTGCCAGCAGTGAAGTTGAGGATACGCAGTATTTT. The chain recombines TRBV2 with TRBJ2-3; D not resolved. The ends were cut back, 1 base at V and 6 bases at J, with 5 bases in the middle. The CDR3 spans 12 residues. From germline, CDR1 is SNHLY and CDR2 FYNNEI.

The rearrangement joins TRBV5-1 to TRBJ2-7; 7 nucleotides align to TRBD2. V trimming: 5 bases; J trimming: 0 bases; junction bases outside the gene matches: 8. The germline gives CDR1 SGHRS, CDR2 YFSETQ. This CDR3 is 15 amino acids long. The CDR3 is CASRRWAGDSYEQYF. CDR3 sequence (DNA): TGCGCCAGCAGGAGGTGGGCGGGGGACTCCTACGAGCAGTACTTC.

A single count supports this clone. The chain links TRBV19 to TRBJ2-7; tentatively, D is TRBD1 (6 bases). V was cut by 6 bases and J by 4 bases, with 13 bases left in between. This CDR3 contains 13 residues. Per germline, CDR1 LNHDA and CDR2 SQIVND (reference sequence). CDR3 DNA: TGTGCCAGTAGCACCAACAGGGATTACGAGCAGTACTTC. Translation gives CASSTNRDYEQYF.

This chain uses TRBV28 with TRBJ1-5; 7 bases match TRBD1. CDR1 MDHEN and CDR2 SYDVKM come from the germline V gene. V was pared by 6 bases and J by 6 bases, with 11 bases of the junction left unmatched. The CDR3 runs 15 residues. CDR3 residues: CASRPQGLGSQPQHF. As DNA, the CDR3 is TGTGCCAGCAGACCACAGGGGTTGGGGTCTCAGCCCCAGCATTTT.

V usage is TRBV5-5 and J usage is TRBJ1-4; D unresolved. Between the trimmed V and J ends, which lost 4 bases and 1 base, there was a span of 11 bases. This CDR3 contains 15 residues. In germline, CDR1 is SGHKS, CDR2 YYEKEE (reference sequence). DNA for the CDR3: TGTGCCAGCAGCCTGAGGGTGGGAACTAATGAAAAACTGTTTTTT. Protein product: CASSLRVGTNEKLFF.

This CDR3 reads CASSSSGGGDEQFF. For the CDR3, the DNA is TGCGCCAGCAGCTCGAGCGGGGGGGGCGATGAGCAGTTCTTC. The chain recombines TRBV5-1 with TRBJ2-1, with 10 bases lining up with TRBD2. The CDR3 is made up of 14 amino acids. Trimming at V came to 3 bases and at J to 8 bases, leaving 5 bases not matched to a gene. Germline assignment: CDR1 SGHRS and CDR2 YFSETQ.

The J gene is TRBJ1-2, the V gene TRBV23-1; D is ambiguous. TRBV23-1 is flagged as an ORF with uncertain function. V lost 0 bases and J lost 8, with 19 bases in between. CDR3 length: 16 amino acids. The CDR3 DNA sequence: TGCGCCAGCAGTCAATCGGAGGAGGGCGAGAATATGGGCTACACCTTC. Its protein product is CASSQSEEGENMGYTF.

CDR3 residues: CASSEVPGQAGGYTF. In nucleotides, the CDR3 is TGTGCCAGCAGTGAAGTCCCGGGACAGGCTGGCGGCTACACCTTC. V is TRBV2 and J is TRBJ1-2, with 8 positions matching TRBD1. The germline CDR1 and CDR2 sequences are SNHLY and FYNNEI. J lost 8 bases, V lost 1 base, and 9 bases had no gene match. CDR3 size: 15 residues.

The gene calls are TRBV27 and TRBJ1-4, with D perhaps matching TRBD1 (5 bases). CDR3 length: 15 residues. CDR1 is MNHEY and CDR2 is SMNVEV in the germline V gene (reference sequence). V lost 1 base and J lost 5, with 11 bases in between. The CDR3 is CASSLFSGLNEKLFF. In DNA form, the CDR3 reads TGTGCCAGCAGTTTATTTTCGGGACTGAATGAAAAACTGTTTTTT.

CDR3 sequence (DNA): TGTGCCAGCAGTTCACCGACAGGGGGAGAATACGAGCAGTACTTC. It specifies CASSSPTGGEYEQYF. The rearrangement links TRBV6-5 to TRBJ2-7; 9 positions agree with TRBD1. Germline CDR1 reads MNHEY; CDR2 reads SVGAGI. The trim removed 4 bases at V and 4 bases at J, leaving 8 bases unmatched. This CDR3 is 15 amino acids long.

The J gene is TRBJ2-5, the V gene TRBV5-6; tentatively, D is TRBD2 (5 bases). The CDR3 extends over 15 amino acids. Germline CDR1 reads SGHDT; CDR2 reads YYEEEE. Trimming took off 2 bases at V and 3 bases at J, with 14 bases between the two ends. The DNA of the CDR3 is TGTGCCAGCAGCTTTGGGAGACCAAGGGAAGAGACCCAGTACTTC. Its protein product is CASSFGRPREETQYF. Full variable domain (rest looked up from reference TRBV5-6 and TRBJ2-5): DAGVTQSPTHLIKTRGQQVTLRCSPKSGHDTVSWYQQALGQGPQFIFQYYEEEERQRGNFPDRFSGHQFPNYSSELNVNALLLGDSALYLCASSFGRPREETQYFGPGTRLLVL.